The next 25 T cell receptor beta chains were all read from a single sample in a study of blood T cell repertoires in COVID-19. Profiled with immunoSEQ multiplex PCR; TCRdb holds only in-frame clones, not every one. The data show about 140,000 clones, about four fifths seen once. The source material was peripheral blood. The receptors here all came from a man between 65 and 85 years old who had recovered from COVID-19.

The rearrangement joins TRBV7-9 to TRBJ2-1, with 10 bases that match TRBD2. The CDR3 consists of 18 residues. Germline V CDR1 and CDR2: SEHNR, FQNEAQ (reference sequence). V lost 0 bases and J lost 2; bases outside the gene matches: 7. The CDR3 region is CASSLAGTLAGPYNEQFF. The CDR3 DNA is TGTGCCAGCAGCTTAGCGGGAACACTAGCGGGACCCTACAATGAGCAGTTCTTC.

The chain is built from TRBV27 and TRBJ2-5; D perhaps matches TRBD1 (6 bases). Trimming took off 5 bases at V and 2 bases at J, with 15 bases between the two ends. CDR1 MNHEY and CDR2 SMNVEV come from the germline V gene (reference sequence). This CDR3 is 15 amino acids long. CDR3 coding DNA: TGTGCCAGCAGTACCAGGCTGGACAGACAAGAGACCCAGTACTTC. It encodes CASSTRLDRQETQYF.

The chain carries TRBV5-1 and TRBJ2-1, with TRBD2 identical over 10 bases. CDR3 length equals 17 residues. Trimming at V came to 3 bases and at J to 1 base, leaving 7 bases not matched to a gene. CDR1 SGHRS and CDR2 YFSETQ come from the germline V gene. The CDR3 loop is CASSSRLAGLSYNEQFF. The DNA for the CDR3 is TGCGCCAGCAGCTCTCGACTAGCGGGTTTATCCTACAATGAGCAGTTCTTC.

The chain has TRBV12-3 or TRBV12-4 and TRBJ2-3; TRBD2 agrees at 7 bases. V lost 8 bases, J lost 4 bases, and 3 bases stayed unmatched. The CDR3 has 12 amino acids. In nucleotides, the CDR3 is TGTGCCAGCGGACTAGGTGCAGATACGCAGTATTTT. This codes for CASGLGADTQYF.

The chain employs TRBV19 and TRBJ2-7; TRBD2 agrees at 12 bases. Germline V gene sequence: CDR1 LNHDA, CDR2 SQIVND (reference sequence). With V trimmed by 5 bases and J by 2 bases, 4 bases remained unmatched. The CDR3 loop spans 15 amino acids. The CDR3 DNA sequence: TGTGCCAGTAGTCCGCGGACTAGCGGGACCTACGAGCAGTACTTC. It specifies CASSPRTSGTYEQYF.

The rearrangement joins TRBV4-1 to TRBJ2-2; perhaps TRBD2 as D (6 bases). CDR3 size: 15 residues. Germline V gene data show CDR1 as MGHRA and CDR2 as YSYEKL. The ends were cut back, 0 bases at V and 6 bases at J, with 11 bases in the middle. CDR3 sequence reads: CASSQDGGSAGELFF. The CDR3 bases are TGCGCCAGCAGCCAAGATGGGGGGTCCGCCGGGGAGCTGTTTTTT.

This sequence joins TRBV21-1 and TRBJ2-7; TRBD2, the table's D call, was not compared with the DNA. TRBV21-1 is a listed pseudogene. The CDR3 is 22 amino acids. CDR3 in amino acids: CASSKRDRRAHGTSGRLHEQYF. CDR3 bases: TGTGCCAGCAGCAAACGGGACAGGCGTGCCCACGGGACTAGCGGGAGACTCCACGAGCAGTACTTC.

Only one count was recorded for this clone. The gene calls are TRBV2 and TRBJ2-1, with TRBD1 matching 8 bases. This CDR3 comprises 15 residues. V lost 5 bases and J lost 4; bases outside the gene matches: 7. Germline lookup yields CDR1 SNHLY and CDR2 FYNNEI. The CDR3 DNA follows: TGTGCCAGCAGTCCAGACAGGGGCTTTTACAATGAGCAGTTCTTC. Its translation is CASSPDRGFYNEQFF.

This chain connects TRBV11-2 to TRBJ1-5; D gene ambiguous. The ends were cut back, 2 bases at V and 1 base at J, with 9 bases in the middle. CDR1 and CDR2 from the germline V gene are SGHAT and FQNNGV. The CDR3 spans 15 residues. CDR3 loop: CASSLWGGSNQPQHF. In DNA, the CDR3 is TGTGCCAGCAGCTTATGGGGAGGAAGCAATCAGCCCCAGCATTTT. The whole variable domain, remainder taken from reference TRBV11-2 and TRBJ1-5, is EAGVAQSPRYKIIEKRQSVAFWCNPISGHATLYWYQQILGQGPKLLIQFQNNGVVDDSQLPKDRFSAERLKGVDSTLKIQPAKLEDSAVYLCASSLWGGSNQPQHFGDGTRLSIL.

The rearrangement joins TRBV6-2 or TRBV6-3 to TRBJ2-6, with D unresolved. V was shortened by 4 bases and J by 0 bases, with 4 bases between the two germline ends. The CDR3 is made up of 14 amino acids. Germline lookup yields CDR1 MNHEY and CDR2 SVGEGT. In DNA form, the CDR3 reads TGTGCCAGCAGTTTATACTCTGGGGCCAACGTCCTGACTTTC. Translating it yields CASSLYSGANVLTF.

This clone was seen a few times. DNA of the CDR3: TGCGCCAGCAGCCAAGTAGGGAGGGGTTACAATGAGCAGTTCTTC. Its protein product is CASSQVGRGYNEQFF. J is TRBJ2-1 and V is TRBV4-1, with TRBD2 matching 7 bases. Trimming took 1 base from V and 4 from J; bases not matched to a gene: 4. This CDR3 contains 15 residues. The germline V gene encodes CDR1 MGHRA and CDR2 YSYEKL.

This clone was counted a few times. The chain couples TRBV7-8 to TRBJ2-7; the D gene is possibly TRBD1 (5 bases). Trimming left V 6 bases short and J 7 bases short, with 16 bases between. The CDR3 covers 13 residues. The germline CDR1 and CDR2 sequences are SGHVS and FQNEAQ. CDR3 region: CASRGRGLGEQYF. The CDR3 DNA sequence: TGTGCCAGCAGAGGTAGGGGTTTGGGGGAGCAGTACTTC.

The CDR3 sequence is CASSLALAVAGRDTQYF. CDR3 bases: TGCGCCAGCAGCTTGGCACTAGCGGTGGCCGGGCGGGATACGCAGTATTTT. The chain couples TRBV5-1 to TRBJ2-3; 8 nucleotides match TRBD2. From germline, CDR1 is SGHRS and CDR2 YFSETQ. Trimming cost V 0 bases and J 6 bases; bases outside gene matches: 12. The CDR3 sequence is 17 residues long.

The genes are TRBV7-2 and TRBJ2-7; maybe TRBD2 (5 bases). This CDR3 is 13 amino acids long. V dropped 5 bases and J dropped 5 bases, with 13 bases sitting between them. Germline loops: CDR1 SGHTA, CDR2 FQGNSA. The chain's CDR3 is CASSPNGENEQYF. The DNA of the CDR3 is TGTGCCAGCAGCCCCAACGGGGAGAACGAGCAGTACTTC.

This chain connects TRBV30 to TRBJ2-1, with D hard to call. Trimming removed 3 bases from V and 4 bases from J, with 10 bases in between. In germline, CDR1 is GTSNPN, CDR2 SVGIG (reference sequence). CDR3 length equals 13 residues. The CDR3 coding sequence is TGTGCCTGGAGCGGGTTCGGGTACAATGAGCAGTTCTTC. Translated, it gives CAWSGFGYNEQFF. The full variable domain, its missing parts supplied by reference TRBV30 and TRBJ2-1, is SQTIHQWPATLVQPVGSPLSLECTVEGTSNPNLYWYRQAAGRGLQLLFYSVGIGQISSEVPQNLSASRPQDRQFILSSKKLLLSDSGFYLCAWSGFGYNEQFFGPGTRLTVL.

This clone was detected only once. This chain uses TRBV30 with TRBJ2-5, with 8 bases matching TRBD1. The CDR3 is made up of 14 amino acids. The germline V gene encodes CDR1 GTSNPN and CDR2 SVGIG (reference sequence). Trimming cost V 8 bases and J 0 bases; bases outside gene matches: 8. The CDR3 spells CAGHRGSYQETQYF. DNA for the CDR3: TGTGCCGGGCACAGGGGGTCGTACCAAGAGACCCAGTACTTC. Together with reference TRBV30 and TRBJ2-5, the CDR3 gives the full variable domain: SQTIHQWPATLVQPVGSPLSLECTVEGTSNPNLYWYRQAAGRGLQLLFYSVGIGQISSEVPQNLSASRPQDRQFILSSKKLLLSDSGFYLCAGHRGSYQETQYFGPGTRLLVL.

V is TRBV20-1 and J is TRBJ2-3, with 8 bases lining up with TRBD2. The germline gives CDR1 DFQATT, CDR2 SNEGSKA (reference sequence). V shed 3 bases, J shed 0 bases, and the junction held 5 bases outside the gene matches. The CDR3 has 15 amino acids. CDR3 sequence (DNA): TGCAGTGCTAGTACTAGCGGTCCGAGCACAGATACGCAGTATTTT. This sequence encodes CSASTSGPSTDTQYF.

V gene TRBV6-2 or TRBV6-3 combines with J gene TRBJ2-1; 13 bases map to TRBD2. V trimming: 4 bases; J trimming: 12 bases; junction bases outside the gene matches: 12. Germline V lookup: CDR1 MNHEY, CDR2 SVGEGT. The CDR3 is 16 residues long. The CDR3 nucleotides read TGTGCCAGCAGTTGGACTAGGACTAGCGGGAGCCAGGGGCAGTTCTTC. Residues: CASSWTRTSGSQGQFF.

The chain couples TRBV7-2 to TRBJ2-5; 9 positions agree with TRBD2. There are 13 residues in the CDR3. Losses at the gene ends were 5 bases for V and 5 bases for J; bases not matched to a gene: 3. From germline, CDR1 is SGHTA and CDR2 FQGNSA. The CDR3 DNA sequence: TGTGCCAGCAGCCTTGGACTAGCGGAGACCCAGTACTTC. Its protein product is CASSLGLAETQYF.

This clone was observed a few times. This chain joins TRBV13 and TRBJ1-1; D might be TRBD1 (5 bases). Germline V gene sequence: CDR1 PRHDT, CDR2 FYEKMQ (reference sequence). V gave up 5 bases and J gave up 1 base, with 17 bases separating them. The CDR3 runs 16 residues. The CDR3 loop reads CASSPPSGDRNTEAFF. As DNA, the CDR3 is TGTGCCAGCAGCCCCCCGTCGGGCGACAGGAACACTGAAGCTTTCTTT.

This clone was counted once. The CDR3 DNA reads as TGTGCCAGCAGCCTTCTCGGGTTGGGAGGGACAGATACGCAGTATTTT. Translating gives CASSLLGLGGTDTQYF. This chain joins TRBV11-2 and TRBJ2-3, with TRBD2 matching 7 bases. Germline loops: CDR1 SGHAT, CDR2 FQNNGV. The CDR3 is 16 residues long. J was trimmed by 3 bases and V by 5 bases; bases with no gene match: 11.

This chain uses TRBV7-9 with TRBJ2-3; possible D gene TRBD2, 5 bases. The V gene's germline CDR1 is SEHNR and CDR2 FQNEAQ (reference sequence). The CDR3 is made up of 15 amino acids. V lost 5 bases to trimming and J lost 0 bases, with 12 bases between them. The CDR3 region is CASSPGLLSTDTQYF. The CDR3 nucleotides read TGTGCCAGCAGCCCCGGACTCCTCAGCACAGATACGCAGTATTTT.

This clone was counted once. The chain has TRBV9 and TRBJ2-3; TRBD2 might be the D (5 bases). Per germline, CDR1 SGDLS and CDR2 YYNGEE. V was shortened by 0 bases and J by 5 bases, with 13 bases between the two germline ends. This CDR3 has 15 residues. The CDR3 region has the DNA TGTGCCAGCAGCGTAGGTTCGTTGGGGAGAGATACGCAGTATTTT. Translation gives CASSVGSLGRDTQYF.

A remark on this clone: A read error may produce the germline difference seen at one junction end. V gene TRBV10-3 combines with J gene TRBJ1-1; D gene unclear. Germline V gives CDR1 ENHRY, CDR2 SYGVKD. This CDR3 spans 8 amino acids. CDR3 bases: TGTGCCATCAAACGGACTCACTTT. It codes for CAIKRTHF.

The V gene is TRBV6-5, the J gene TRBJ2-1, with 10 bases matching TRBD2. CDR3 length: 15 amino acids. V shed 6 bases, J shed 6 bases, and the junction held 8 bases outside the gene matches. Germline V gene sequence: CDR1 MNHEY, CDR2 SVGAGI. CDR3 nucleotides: TGTGCCAGCAGACCTTCGGGACTAGCGATCAATGAGCAGTTCTTC. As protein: CASRPSGLAINEQFF.